This T cell receptor (beta chain) was obtained from a study of blood T cell repertoires in COVID-19. Study information: Sample material is recorded as cDNA or gDNA derived from T cells, B-cell-depleted T cells, or PBMCs.

The J segment lost 4 bases and the V segment lost 2 bases, leaving 13 bases of the junction unmatched. CDR3 length equals 18 residues. Germline assignment: CDR1 MNHNS and CDR2 SASEGT. Sequencing was performed with immunoSEQ multiplex PCR; in TCRdb, only in-frame clones are kept and a portion is missing. Here the sample spans approximately 140,000 clones, more than 70% being singletons. The sequenced material came from peripheral blood. The receptor was isolated from a man in his fifties or sixties with acute or convalescent COVID-19. V usage is TRBV6-1 and J usage is TRBJ2-2; the match to TRBD2 covers 7 bases. This chain's CDR3 is CASSESGLAAGITGELFF. CDR3 nucleotides: TGTGCCAGCAGTGAATCCGGGTTAGCAGCGGGGATCACCGGGGAGCTGTTTTTT.